The source of this T cell receptor beta chain is a study of blood T cell repertoires in COVID-19. Study as a whole: COVID-19 samples collected from the United States, Italy and Spain covered acute and convalescent phases. PBMCs, B-cell-depleted T cells, or T cells provided the cDNA or gDNA that made up the material.

Recruitment covered some 25 US areas and drew participants whose ages spanned roughly 18 to 100 years. TCRdb's copy holds only in-frame clones and misses some; the assay was immunoSEQ multiplex PCR. This sample carries approximately 200,000 clones, around 82% of them seen once, and the ten largest clones take less than 8.5%. The CDR3 spans 16 residues. CDR1 is KGHSH, CDR2 LQKENI, per germline. Trimming took 5 bases from V and 5 from J; bases not matched to a gene: 11. The rearrangement links TRBV18 to TRBJ2-1; 8 bases map to TRBD2. The sequence was obtained from a man in his forties who had recovered from COVID-19. The sequencing input was PBMCs or T cells enriched from blood (not recorded which). This CDR3 reads CASSDLGGGLNNEQFF. DNA of the CDR3: TGTGCCAGCTCAGATTTAGGCGGGGGGCTGAACAATGAGCAGTTCTTC.